The text below deals with one TCR beta chain. Antigen specificity is unknown. This sample was included in a study of cytomegalovirus exposure and HLA in healthy donors. Clones were read by immunoSEQ multiplex PCR, and TCRdb kept only the in-frame ones, dropping some. The sample includes 230,000 or so clones, 85% to 90% of them seen just once. General study findings and limits: Both high specificity and high sensitivity reportedly marked the classifier's diagnosis of cytomegalovirus status. Most sequenced TCRs were rare (though some public TCRs occurred in many donors). Under in vitro conditions, three CMV-associated chains were confirmed as specific for CMV antigens. The tendency of first-cohort TCR clusters to co-occur in the 120 validation repertoires was the finding of a later analysis.

The TCR originated in a woman under 30 in good health and CMV-seronegative. Sequenced input: PBMCs.

The CDR3 loop reads CASSLSSGASTYEQYF. CDR3 DNA sequence: TGTGCCAGCAGTCTTTCAAGCGGGGCCTCGACCTACGAGCAGTACTTC. The chain combines TRBV27 with TRBJ2-7; the match to TRBD2 covers 7 bases. Germline CDR1 and CDR2: MNHEY and SMNVEV (reference sequence). V shed 5 bases, J shed 2 bases, and the junction held 12 bases outside the gene matches. This CDR3 has 16 residues.